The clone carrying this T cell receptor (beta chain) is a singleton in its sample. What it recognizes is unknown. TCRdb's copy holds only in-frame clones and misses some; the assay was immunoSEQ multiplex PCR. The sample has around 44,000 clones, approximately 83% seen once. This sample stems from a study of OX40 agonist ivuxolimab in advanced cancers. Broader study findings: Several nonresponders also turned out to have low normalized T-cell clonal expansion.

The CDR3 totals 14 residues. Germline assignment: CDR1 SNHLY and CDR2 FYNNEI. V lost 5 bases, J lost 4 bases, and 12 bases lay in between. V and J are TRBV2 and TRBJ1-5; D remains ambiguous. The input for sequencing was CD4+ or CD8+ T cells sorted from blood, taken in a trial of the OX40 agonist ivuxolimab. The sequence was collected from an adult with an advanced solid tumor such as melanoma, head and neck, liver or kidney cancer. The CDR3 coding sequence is TGTGCCAGCAGTCGACTGGGAGGTAATCAGCCCCAGCATTTT. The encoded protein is CASSRLGGNQPQHF.